These T cell receptor beta chains were read from a single sample in a study of beta chain features in type 1 diabetes. The repertoire was sequenced with immunoSEQ multiplex PCR; TCRdb's copy has only in-frame clones and lacks some. The sample shows about 350,000 clones, around a fifth of them seen only once. The sample taken for sequencing was naive CD4+ T cells from blood. The receptors originated from a woman between 18 and 30 years old in good health. The CDR3 runs from the conserved cysteine through the conserved F or W. D genes are given only for firm matches. Part of the rows lack a size; the others show once, few, many or a class for expanded clones.

TRBV29-1	TRBD2	few	TRBJ2-5	TGCAGCGTTGAACCGGGACTAGCGTCGGAGACCCAGTACTTC	CSVEPGLASETQYF
TRBV29-1	TRBD1	NA	TRBJ1-4	TGCAGCGTGGGGGACAGGACTAATGAAAAACTGTTTTTT	CSVGDRTNEKLFF
TRBV11-2	TRBD2	few	TRBJ2-5	TGTGCCAGCCGCCTCAGCGGGGGAGAGACCCAGTACTTC	CASRLSGGETQYF
TRBV4-1	TRBD1	NA	TRBJ2-2	TGCGCCAGCAGCCCCTCCGGGACAGGGGGCGCGGGGGGGGAGCTGTTTTTT	CASSPSGTGGAGGELFF
TRBV4-1	NA	few	TRBJ1-5	TGCGCCAGCAGCCAACCAACCCAGGGGTGGCATCAGCCCCAGCATTTT	CASSQPTQGWHQPQHF
TRBV5-1	TRBD2	NA	TRBJ2-3	TGCGCCAGCAGCTTGGCTAGCGGGAGGACTAGAGATACGCAGTATTTT	CASSLASGRTRDTQYF
TRBV7-8	NA	NA	TRBJ2-3	TGTGCCAGCAGCTTCCAACGCGACTTGAGCACAGATACGCAGTATTTT	CASSFQRDLSTDTQYF
TRBV5-6	NA	NA	TRBJ2-7	TGTGCCAGCAGCATAACCGGACAACCCTACGAGCAGTACTTC	CASSITGQPYEQYF
TRBV7-9	NA	NA	TRBJ2-5	TGTGCCAGCAGCTCTAGGGCCGGGGTAGAGACCCAGTACTTC	CASSSRAGVETQYF
TRBV4-1	TRBD1	few	TRBJ2-7	TGCGCCAGCAGCGATCGACAGGGGGAATACGAGCAGTACTTC	CASSDRQGEYEQYF
TRBV9	NA	NA	TRBJ2-5	TGTGCCAGCAGCGTAGCCCCGGACAGCCGAGAGACCCAGTACTTC	CASSVAPDSRETQYF
TRBV25-1	TRBD1	few	TRBJ2-4	TGTGCCAGCAGTGAATCCGGACAGGGCTTTCAGTACTTC	CASSESGQGFQYF
TRBV5-1	NA	NA	TRBJ2-7	TGCGCCAGCAGCTTGGCCGGCAGCGGATCGATCTCCTACGAGCAGTACTTC	CASSLAGSGSISYEQYF
TRBV14	NA	NA	TRBJ1-1	TGTGCCAGCAGCCAAGACGGTGTGCCGAACACTGAAGCTTTCTTT	CASSQDGVPNTEAFF
TRBV7-8	TRBD1	once	TRBJ1-1	TGTGCCAGCAGCATCCGGACAGGGGCGAACACTGAAGCTTTCTTT	CASSIRTGANTEAFF
TRBV5-6	NA	NA	TRBJ2-2	TGTGCCAGCAGCTTGGTAGGGGGAGGGACCGGGGAGCTGTTTTTT	CASSLVGGGTGELFF
TRBV5-1	NA	few	TRBJ2-5	TGCGCCAGCAGCTTGGTGGCGGTCCGCGGGGAGACCCAGTACTTC	CASSLVAVRGETQYF
TRBV7-3	NA	NA	TRBJ2-1	TGTGCCAGCAGCAACGACAGGAGTGAGCAGTTCTTC	CASSNDRSEQFF
TRBV28	TRBD1	few	TRBJ2-7	TGTGCCAGCAATGGGACAGGGGTACCCTACGAGCAGTACTTC	CASNGTGVPYEQYF
TRBV10-3	TRBD1	NA	TRBJ2-5	TGTGCCACCTCGGACAGGGAAGAGACCCAGTACTTC	CATSDREETQYF
TRBV19	NA	few	TRBJ2-2	TGTGCCAGTAGATCCTTTACATTGAACACCGGGGAGCTGTTTTTT	CASRSFTLNTGELFF
TRBV2	TRBD1	NA	TRBJ1-1	TGTGCCAGCAGTGTCGAACAGGGGAGAACTGAAGCTTTCTTT	CASSVEQGRTEAFF
TRBV14	NA	few	TRBJ2-3	TGTGCCAGCAGCCAATTCCGAGATACGCAGTATTTT	CASSQFRDTQYF
TRBV11-2	NA	NA	TRBJ2-4	TGTGCCAGCAGCTGGGGGTCGGCGGGGAACAAAAACATTCAGTACTTC	CASSWGSAGNKNIQYF
TRBV18	TRBD1	few	TRBJ1-1	TGTGCCAGCTCACCTCAGGAGGGGGCGAAAGCTTTCTTT	CASSPQEGAKAFF
TRBV4-1	TRBD2	NA	TRBJ2-1	TGCGCCAGCAGCCCTAGCGGGACGTCCTACAATGAGCAGTTCTTC	CASSPSGTSYNEQFF
TRBV29-1	TRBD1	few	TRBJ2-3	TGCAGCGCCCGACAGGGTACAGATACGCAGTATTTT	CSARQGTDTQYF
TRBV30	TRBD2	NA	TRBJ2-2	TGTGCCTGGAGTGTACCCGGGAGGGCTGTCGGGGAGCTGTTTTTT	CAWSVPGRAVGELFF
TRBV7-2	NA	few	TRBJ1-5	TGTGCCAGCAGCTCTTACATTGGGCCCCAGCATTTT	CASSSYIGPQHF
TRBV10-3	NA	NA	TRBJ1-2	TGTGCCATCAGTGAGACAGTCTATGGCTACACCTTC	CAISETVYGYTF
TRBV4-1	TRBD2	NA	TRBJ2-3	TGCGCCACCCGACCGACTAGCGGGAGAGGGAAGGCGCAGTATTTT	CATRPTSGRGKAQYF
TRBV25-1	NA	few	TRBJ1-1	TGTGCCAGCAGTGAATTCGCAGGGGCAGGGACTGAAGCTTTCTTT	CASSEFAGAGTEAFF
TRBV11-3	TRBD1	few	TRBJ1-6	TGTGCCAGCAGCTTTTCAGGGGGCAATTCACCCCTCCACTTT	CASSFSGGNSPLHF
TRBV5-8	TRBD1	NA	TRBJ2-5	TGTGCCAGCAGCTTTAGGACAGGACAAGAGACCCAGTACTTC	CASSFRTGQETQYF
TRBV30	NA	few	TRBJ1-2	TGTGCCTGGAGTTCCCGTCTCCACTATGGCTACACCTTC	CAWSSRLHYGYTF
TRBV29-1	NA	NA	TRBJ1-1	TGCAGCGCCGTGACAGAGCTTAACACTGAAGCTTTCTTT	CSAVTELNTEAFF
TRBV2	NA	NA	TRBJ2-3	TGTGCCAGCGGGACTGGCTACCGCACAGATACGCAGTATTTT	CASGTGYRTDTQYF
TRBV5-4	NA	NA	TRBJ1-2	TGTGCCAGCAGCCCCCCGGGGGGCGGCTATGGCTACACCTTC	CASSPPGGGYGYTF
TRBV11-3	NA	few	TRBJ2-2	TGTGCCAGCAGCCCAGGGGACGGTAACACCGGGGAGCTGTTTTTT	CASSPGDGNTGELFF
TRBV7-3	TRBD2	few	TRBJ2-6	TGTGCCAGCAGCCCAGTTAGGGTAGCGGGGCACTCTGGGGCCAACGTCCTGACTTTC	CASSPVRVAGHSGANVLTF
TRBV5-1	NA	NA	TRBJ2-1	TGCGCCAGCAGCAGGGGAGGTGAGCAGTTCTTC	CASSRGGEQFF
TRBV7-9	TRBD2	few	TRBJ2-5	TGTGCCAGCACCTTAAGCGGGAGGGTAGAGGAGACCCAGTACTTC	CASTLSGRVEETQYF
TRBV4-1	NA	NA	TRBJ2-1	TGCGCCAGCAGCCAACCCGGGGGAAGCTCCTACAATGAGCAGTTCTTC	CASSQPGGSSYNEQFF
TRBV30	NA	few	TRBJ2-5	TGTGCCCAAGGAGAACTAGTGGAGACCCAGTACTTC	CAQGELVETQYF
TRBV4-3	TRBD1	NA	TRBJ1-1	TGCGCCAGCAGCCCTGTGACAGGGGTAGAAGCTTTCTTT	CASSPVTGVEAFF
TRBV7-9	NA	NA	TRBJ2-7	TGTGCCAGCAGCTTAGCGACCAGGCACGAGCAGTACTTC	CASSLATRHEQYF
TRBV28	NA	NA	TRBJ2-5	TGTGCCAGCAGGGTCGGCGGCCAAGAGACCCAGTACTTC	CASRVGGQETQYF
TRBV4-3	NA	NA	TRBJ2-1	TGCGCCAGCAGTCGAATAGGGGTAGTCCATGAGCAGTTCTTC	CASSRIGVVHEQFF
TRBV30	NA	NA	TRBJ1-1	TGTGCCTGGAGTTTGAAGGGCAGGGCGGCCACTGAAGCTTTCTTT	CAWSLKGRAATEAFF
TRBV5-1	NA	few	TRBJ1-1	TGCGCCAGCAGCCCCTACACTAGTAGTGAAGCTTTCTTT	CASSPYTSSEAFF
TRBV6-1	TRBD1	NA	TRBJ2-1	TGTGCCAGCCTTGGCAGGGGGCGCGAAGATGAGCAGTTCTTC	CASLGRGREDEQFF
TRBV7-2	TRBD1	NA	TRBJ1-2	TGTGCCAGCAGCGGGACAGGGTTCTACACCTTC	CASSGTGFYTF
TRBV14	TRBD1	few	TRBJ1-1	TGTGCCAGCAGCCAACGCCGGTGGACAGGGGTTATGAACACTGAAGCTTTCTTT	CASSQRRWTGVMNTEAFF
TRBV6-6	NA	few	TRBJ2-5	TGTGCCAGCAGAGATTCAGGGAGGGAGACCCAGTACTTC	CASRDSGRETQYF
TRBV5-1	TRBD2	NA	TRBJ2-1	TGCGCCAGCAGAGCTAGCGGGGACAATGAGCAGTTCTTC	CASRASGDNEQFF
TRBV19	TRBD2	NA	TRBJ2-7	TGTGCCAGTAGCCGGACTAGCGGGGTCCCATACGAGCAGTACTTC	CASSRTSGVPYEQYF
TRBV18	TRBD2	few	TRBJ2-5	TGTGCCAGCTCACCGACTAGCGCGGGGGAGGAGACCCAGTACTTC	CASSPTSAGEETQYF